These 23 T cell receptor beta chains originate from one sample sequenced in a study of CD8 T cells in Susac syndrome. With random hexamers, roughly 0.45 to 1 ug RNA was reverse transcribed. TCRdb analysed the immunoSEQ multiplex PCR reads with MiXCR anew, one entry per CDR3 protein. The table lists 150,000 to 200,000 distinct CDR3 sequences, 93% of them singletons. Input material: CD4+ T cells from PBMCs. The origin of the receptors is a human donor with multiple sclerosis.

The V and J genes are TRBV5-1 and TRBJ2-5, with 13 bases matching TRBD2. The V and J ends lost 5 bases and 5 bases, in that order; junction bases with no gene match: 9. The CDR3 length is 16 residues. Germline assignment: CDR1 SGHRS and CDR2 YFSETQ. This CDR3 reads CASRTTGLAGFETQYF. In nucleotides, the CDR3 is TGCGCCAGCAGGACCACGGGACTAGCGGGATTCGAGACCCAGTACTTC.

For the CDR3, the DNA is TGTGCCAGCTCACCCAAGGACGAGCAGTACTTC. Translated: CASSPKDEQYF. The chain links TRBV18 to TRBJ2-7; D call uncertain. Trimming removed 3 bases at V and 5 bases at J, with 5 bases between. CDR1 KGHSH and CDR2 LQKENI come from the germline V gene. This CDR3 contains 11 residues.

The chain joins TRBV28 to TRBJ2-7; 8 nucleotides line up with TRBD1. CDR1 and CDR2 (germline): MDHEN, SYDVKM. The length of the CDR3 is 15 residues. V shed 2 bases and J 4 bases; nucleotides not matched to a gene: 7. Here the CDR3 reads CASSLGVRGPYEQYF. In DNA, the CDR3 is TGTGCCAGCAGTTTAGGGGTCAGGGGGCCATACGAGCAGTACTTC.

The chain employs TRBV12-3 or TRBV12-4 and TRBJ2-1; tentatively, D is TRBD1 (6 bases). Between the trimmed V and J ends, which lost 1 base and 15 bases, there was a span of 16 bases. This CDR3 spans 13 amino acids. In DNA, the CDR3 is TGTGCCAGCAGTTTAGGGACAGTCCCTGTTTGGTTCTTC. Protein: CASSLGTVPVWFF.

The V and J genes are TRBV7-9 and TRBJ2-1; the D gene is possibly TRBD2 (5 bases). The germline gives CDR1 SEHNR, CDR2 FQNEAQ (reference sequence). The CDR3 is 17 amino acids. V was cut by 1 base and J by 7 bases, with 20 bases left in between. CDR3 sequence (DNA): TGTGCCAGCAGCTTAGGAACCCCCCAACATCGGGATAATGAGCAGTTCTTC. This encodes CASSLGTPQHRDNEQFF.

The J gene is TRBJ2-3, the V gene TRBV20-1, with 7 bases that match TRBD2. J lost 2 bases, V lost 0 bases, and 11 bases had no gene match. Germline V gene data show CDR1 as DFQATT and CDR2 as SNEGSKA (reference sequence). The CDR3 runs to 17 residues. The CDR3 loop reads CSARDRQASGLTDTQYF. DNA of the CDR3: TGCAGTGCTAGAGATCGCCAGGCTAGCGGCCTCACAGATACGCAGTATTTT.

This rearrangement joins TRBV21-1 to TRBJ2-7. TRBV21-1 is described as a pseudogene. The CDR3 has 11 amino acids. In nucleotides, the CDR3 is TGTGCCAGCAGCAAAGGGCACGAGCAGTACTTC. Its protein is CASSKGHEQYF.

The chain joins TRBV3-1 to TRBJ1-2; 8 bases align to TRBD1. The CDR3 extends over 13 amino acids. Germline CDR1 LGHDT, CDR2 YNNKEL (reference sequence). V trimming: 4 bases; J trimming: 5 bases; junction bases outside the gene matches: 3. The CDR3 is CASSRQGAYGYTF. The DNA of the CDR3 is TGTGCCAGCAGCCGCCAGGGGGCGTATGGCTACACCTTC.

This sequence joins TRBV5-6 and TRBJ1-2; 7 bases are a match to TRBD1. V dropped 4 bases and J dropped 2; count of bases not matched to a gene: 11. This CDR3 is built from 16 residues. CDR1 is SGHDT, CDR2 YYEEEE, per germline. CDR3 coding DNA: TGTGCCAGCAGCCTGCAAGGGGGACAGACCAACTATGGCTACACCTTC. Protein: CASSLQGGQTNYGYTF.

This chain uses TRBV7-9 with TRBJ2-7; a weak D match, TRBD2 (5 bases). The CDR3 is 13 amino acids. The germline V and J ends were trimmed by 1 base and 3 bases, with 7 bases remaining between them. Germline-derived CDR1 and CDR2 are SEHNR and FQNEAQ (reference sequence). Here the CDR3 reads CASSLDGLYEQYF. The DNA for the CDR3 is TGTGCCAGCAGCTTAGACGGACTCTACGAGCAGTACTTC.

The gene calls are TRBV7-9 and TRBJ1-1; TRBD1 agrees at 8 bases. The CDR3 length is 15 residues. Trimming at V came to 3 bases and at J to 0 bases, leaving 3 bases not matched to a gene. Germline V gene lookup returns CDR1 SEHNR and CDR2 FQNEAQ (reference sequence). The CDR3 bases are TGTGCCAGCAGCTTTTTGACAGGGGTGAACACTGAAGCTTTCTTT. Protein: CASSFLTGVNTEAFF. The full variable domain, rest sourced from reference TRBV7-9 and TRBJ1-1, is DTGVSQNPRHKITKRGQNVTFRCDPISEHNRLYWYRQTLGQGPEFLTYFQNEAQLEKSRLLSDRFSAERPKGSFSTLEIQRTEQGDSAMYLCASSFLTGVNTEAFFGQGTRLTVV.

This rearrangement joins TRBV7-2 to TRBJ2-2; 7 nucleotides agree with TRBD2. Germline assignment: CDR1 SGHTA and CDR2 FQGNSA. The CDR3 is 16 residues long. After removal of 2 bases from V and 5 bases from J, the junction contained 8 bases not matched to a gene. In DNA form, the CDR3 reads TGTGCCAGCAGCTTATATTCTAGCGGTCGGACCGGGGAGCTGTTTTTT. Amino acid sequence: CASSLYSSGRTGELFF.

This rearrangement joins TRBV3-1 to TRBJ2-6; the D is unclear. V lost 3 bases and J lost 5, with 5 bases in between. In germline, CDR1 is LGHDT, CDR2 YNNKEL (reference sequence). The CDR3 extends over 13 amino acids. The CDR3 here is CASSHLRANVLTF. DNA for the CDR3: TGTGCCAGCAGCCACTTGAGGGCCAACGTCCTGACTTTC.

For the CDR3, the DNA is TGCAGCGCAGGGGCCATGAACACTGAAGCTTTCTTT. Its protein product is CSAGAMNTEAFF. The chain links TRBV29-1 to TRBJ1-1; D perhaps matches TRBD1 (6 bases). This CDR3 is 12 amino acids long. CDR1 is SQVTM, CDR2 ANQGSEA, per germline. Trimming shortened V by 7 bases and J by 0 bases, and 9 bases separated the two germline ends.

The chain has TRBV27 and TRBJ2-1; 9 nucleotides line up with TRBD2. CDR3 length: 14 amino acids. V shed 4 bases and J 5 bases; nucleotides not matched to a gene: 3. Per germline, CDR1 MNHEY and CDR2 SMNVEV (reference sequence). The CDR3 nucleotides read TGTGCCAGCAGTTCTCTAGCGGGGAACAATGAGCAGTTCTTC. Amino acids: CASSSLAGNNEQFF.

The DNA for the CDR3 is TGTGCCTGGAGTGCCGGGGGCGGCCTTAATCAGCCCCAGCATTTT. It codes for CAWSAGGGLNQPQHF. This sequence joins TRBV30 and TRBJ1-5, with D perhaps matching TRBD1 (6 bases). V lost 1 base and J 4 bases, leaving 14 bases between the germline ends. This CDR3 has 15 amino acids. Germline V lookup: CDR1 GTSNPN, CDR2 SVGIG (reference sequence).

This sequence joins TRBV7-8 and TRBJ2-1, with D unresolved. Germline V CDR1 and CDR2: SGHVS, FQNEAQ. V was clipped by 5 bases and J by 8 bases, with 10 bases between them. The CDR3 has 12 residues. CDR3 coding DNA: TGTGCCAGCAGCCCCACTTTCTATGAGCAGTTCTTC. It encodes CASSPTFYEQFF.

This clonotype was recorded once. V gene TRBV4-2 combines with J gene TRBJ2-5; 9 positions match TRBD2. The CDR3 totals 15 residues. Losses at the gene ends were 2 bases for V and 1 base for J; bases not matched to a gene: 2. Germline loops: CDR1 LGHNA, CDR2 YNFKEQ. The CDR3 DNA follows: TGTGCCAGCAGCCAACCGGGACTAGCCCAAGAGACCCAGTACTTC. Its translation is CASSQPGLAQETQYF.

The V gene is TRBV5-1, the J gene TRBJ1-2, with 8 bases identical to TRBD1. With V trimmed by 1 base and J by 6 bases, 8 bases remained unmatched. In germline, CDR1 is SGHRS, CDR2 YFSETQ. CDR3 size: 15 residues. The CDR3 reads CASSLRDQGADGYTF. Here the CDR3 DNA reads TGCGCCAGCAGCTTGAGAGATCAGGGGGCGGATGGCTACACCTTC.

The J gene is TRBJ2-2, the V gene TRBV7-6; 8 bases line up with TRBD2. Trimming took 5 bases from V and 7 from J; bases not matched to a gene: 9. CDR1 is SGHVS and CDR2 is FNYEAQ in the germline V gene. There are 15 residues in the CDR3. CDR3 DNA: TGTGCCAGCAGCCAATATAGCGGGATCGACGGGGAGCTGTTTTTT. Residues: CASSQYSGIDGELFF.

This CDR3 is CSARDEGGGKTQYF. In nucleotides, the CDR3 is TGCAGTGCTAGAGATGAAGGGGGGGGTAAGACCCAGTACTTC. J is TRBJ2-5 and V is TRBV20-1, with D possibly being TRBD2 (7 bases). This CDR3 spans 14 amino acids. Germline CDR1 and CDR2: DFQATT and SNEGSKA (reference sequence). The germline V and J ends were trimmed by 0 bases and 6 bases, with 14 bases remaining between them.

This clonotype was recorded once. This chain connects TRBV10-3 to TRBJ2-4, with D perhaps assigned TRBD1 or TRBD2 (5 bases each). CDR1 is ENHRY and CDR2 is SYGVKD in the germline V gene. Trimming stripped 6 bases from V and 5 bases from J, with 11 bases between. The CDR3 is 13 residues long. The CDR3 DNA follows: TGTGCCATCAGCAGGGACCATCAAAACATTCAGTACTTC. Protein product: CAISRDHQNIQYF.

This clonotype was seen a single time. The rearrangement uses TRBV2 and TRBJ1-5; possible D gene TRBD1, 5 bases. Per germline, CDR1 SNHLY and CDR2 FYNNEI. The CDR3 covers 13 residues. V was shortened by 8 bases and J by 7 bases, with 15 bases between the two germline ends. This CDR3 reads CASAREGRQPQHF. For the CDR3, the DNA is TGTGCCAGCGCCCGCGAGGGGAGGCAGCCCCAGCATTTT.